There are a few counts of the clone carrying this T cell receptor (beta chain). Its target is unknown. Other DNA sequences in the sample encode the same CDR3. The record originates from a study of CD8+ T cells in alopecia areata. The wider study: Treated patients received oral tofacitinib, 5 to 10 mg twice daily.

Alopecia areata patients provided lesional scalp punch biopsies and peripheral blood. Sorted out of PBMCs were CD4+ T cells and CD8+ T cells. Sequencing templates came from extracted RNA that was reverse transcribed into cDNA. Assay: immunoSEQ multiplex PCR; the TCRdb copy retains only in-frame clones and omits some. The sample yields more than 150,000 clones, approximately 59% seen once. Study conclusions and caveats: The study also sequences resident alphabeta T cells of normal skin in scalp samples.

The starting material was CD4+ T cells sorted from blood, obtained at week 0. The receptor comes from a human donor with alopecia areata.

CDR3 nucleotides: TGTGCCAGCAGCGTGAACACCGGGGAGCTGTTTTTT. Amino acids: CASSVNTGELFF. The chain uses TRBV9 and TRBJ2-2; D unclear. The V gene's germline CDR1 is SGDLS and CDR2 YYNGEE. CDR3 length: 12 amino acids. V was trimmed by 2 bases and J by 1 base, leaving 0 bases between them.